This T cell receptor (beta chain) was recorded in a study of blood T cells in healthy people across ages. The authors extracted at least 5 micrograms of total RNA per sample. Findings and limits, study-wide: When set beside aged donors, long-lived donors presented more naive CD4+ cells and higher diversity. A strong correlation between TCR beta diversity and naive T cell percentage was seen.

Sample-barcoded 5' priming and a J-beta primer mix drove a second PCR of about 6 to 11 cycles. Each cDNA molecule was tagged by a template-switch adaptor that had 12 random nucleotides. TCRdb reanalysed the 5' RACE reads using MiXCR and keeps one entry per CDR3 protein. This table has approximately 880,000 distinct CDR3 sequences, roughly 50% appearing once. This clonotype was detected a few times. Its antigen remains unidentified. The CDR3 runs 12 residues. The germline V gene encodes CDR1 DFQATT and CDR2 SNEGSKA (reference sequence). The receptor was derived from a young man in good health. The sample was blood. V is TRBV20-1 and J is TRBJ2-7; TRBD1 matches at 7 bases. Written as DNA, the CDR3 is TGCAACTACACGGACAGGACCTACGAGCAGTACTTC. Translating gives CNYTDRTYEQYF.